This T cell receptor beta chain came from a study of blood T cell repertoires in COVID-19. Method: immunoSEQ multiplex PCR; TCRdb's copy keeps in-frame clones and lacks some. The profile shows under 300,000 clones, more than 65% of them singletons. The CDR3 length is 13 residues. V lost 1 base to trimming and J lost 7 bases, with 8 bases between them. Germline CDR1 reads SGHTA; CDR2 reads FQGNSA. The V call is TRBV7-2, the J call TRBJ2-1; D is ambiguous. The receptor was derived from a woman in her forties who had recovered from COVID-19. Sequenced input: peripheral blood. The CDR3: CASSLVLRNEQFF. CDR3 nucleotides: TGTGCCAGCAGCTTAGTTCTCCGGAATGAGCAGTTCTTC.